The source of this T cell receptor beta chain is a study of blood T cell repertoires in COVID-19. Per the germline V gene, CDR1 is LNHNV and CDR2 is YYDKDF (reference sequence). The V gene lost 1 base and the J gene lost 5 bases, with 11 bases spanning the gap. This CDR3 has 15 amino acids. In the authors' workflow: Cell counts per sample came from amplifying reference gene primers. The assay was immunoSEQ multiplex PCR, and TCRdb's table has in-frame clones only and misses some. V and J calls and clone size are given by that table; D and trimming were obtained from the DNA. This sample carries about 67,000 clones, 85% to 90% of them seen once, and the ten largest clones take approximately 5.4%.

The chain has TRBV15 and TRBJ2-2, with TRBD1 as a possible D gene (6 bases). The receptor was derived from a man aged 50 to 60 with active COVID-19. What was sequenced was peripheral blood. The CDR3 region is CATSRAGGWTGELFF. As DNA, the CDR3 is TGTGCCACCAGCAGAGCTGGGGGCTGGACCGGGGAGCTGTTTTTT.